This TCR beta chain was retrieved from a study of blood T cell repertoires in COVID-19. Across the whole study: Both acute and convalescent COVID-19 samples were obtained from the United States, Italy and Spain. PBMCs, B-cell-depleted T cells, or T cells were the source of the cDNA or gDNA that made up the material.

In the authors' methods: Nucleated cell number was recorded as an estimate derived from reference gene primer amplification. The repertoire was sequenced with immunoSEQ multiplex PCR; TCRdb's copy has only in-frame clones and lacks some. The V and J calls and the clone size are those of that table, but D and trimming were determined from the DNA. The repertoire holds 200,000 to 300,000 clones, with about 83% as singletons. There are 14 residues in the CDR3. With 8 bases clipped from V and 0 bases from J, the junction kept 4 bases outside the gene matches. CDR1 is PRHDT and CDR2 is FYEKMQ in the germline V gene (reference sequence).

This receptor was obtained from a human donor in a cohort sampled during active COVID-19. The sequencing input was peripheral blood. The rearrangement links TRBV13 to TRBJ2-1; TRBD2 matches 7 bases. This CDR3 is CASLGGSSYNEQFF. In nucleotides, the CDR3 is TGTGCCAGCCTGGGAGGGAGCTCCTACAATGAGCAGTTCTTC.